Each of the 20 T cell receptor beta chains below was sequenced from the same sample in a study of blood T cell repertoires in COVID-19. Using immunoSEQ multiplex PCR, the repertoire was profiled, and TCRdb retains in-frame clones only, with some absent. The sample records 150,000 to 200,000 clones, around 89% being singletons. The sample consisted of peripheral blood. The receptors were sampled from a man aged 50-59 years with acute or convalescent COVID-19.

The rearrangement links TRBV7-9 to TRBJ2-2; 12 nucleotides match TRBD2. The V segment lost 4 bases and the J segment 0 bases; nucleotides outside the gene matches: 3. Germline CDR1 and CDR2: SEHNR and FQNEAQ (reference sequence). The CDR3 has 17 residues. CDR3 amino acids: CASSWGLAGPNTGELFF. DNA of the CDR3: TGTGCCAGCAGCTGGGGACTAGCGGGCCCGAACACCGGGGAGCTGTTTTTT.

The rearrangement links TRBV19 to TRBJ2-2; TRBD2 matches at 10 bases. Trimming took 6 bases from V and 7 from J; bases not matched to a gene: 8. The CDR3 spans 15 residues. Per germline, CDR1 LNHDA and CDR2 SQIVND (reference sequence). CDR3 nucleotide sequence: TGTGCCAGTAGAGCGACTAGCGGGTCAAACGGGGAGCTGTTTTTT. Its protein product is CASRATSGSNGELFF.

The gene calls are TRBV5-1 and TRBJ2-6, with a tentative D call TRBD1 (6 bases). V lost 1 base and J 1 base, leaving 15 bases between the germline ends. CDR1 is SGHRS, CDR2 YFSETQ, per germline. The CDR3 contains 18 residues. CDR3 nucleotide sequence: TGCGCCAGCAGCTTGAGAGGGGGAATGGAATCTGGGGCCAACGTCCTGACTTTC. It encodes CASSLRGGMESGANVLTF.

The chain carries TRBV19 and TRBJ1-2; TRBD1 matches 7 bases. The CDR3 contains 13 residues. Losses at the gene ends were 4 bases for V and 12 bases for J; bases not matched to a gene: 11. The germline V gene has CDR1 LNHDA and CDR2 SQIVND (reference sequence). CDR3 sequence reads: CASSTSTGQDDTF. CDR3 coding DNA: TGTGCCAGTAGTACATCGACCGGACAGGACGACACCTTC.

Comment on this clone: A junction boundary mismatches the germline segment, possibly from a read error. This chain links TRBV5-1 with TRBJ2-3, with TRBD2 matching over 14 bases. The CDR3 is 14 amino acids. CDR1 and CDR2 (germline): SGHRS, YFSETQ. The CDR3 loop reads CASSQGLAGDAQYF. In DNA form, the CDR3 reads TGCGCCAGCAGCCAGGGACTAGCGGGAGATGCGCAGTATTTT. The whole variable domain, filled in from reference TRBV5-1 and TRBJ2-3, reads KAGVTQTPRYLIKTRGQQVTLSCSPISGHRSVSWYQQTPGQGLQFLFEYFSETQRNKGNFPGRFSGRQFSNSRSEMNVSTLELGDSALYLCASSQGLAGDAQYFGPGTRLTVL.

The chain employs TRBV5-1 and TRBJ2-5, with 8 bases lining up with TRBD2. This CDR3 spans 14 amino acids. Germline V CDR1 and CDR2: SGHRS, YFSETQ. The V and J ends lost 4 bases and 4 bases, in that order; junction bases with no gene match: 6. The CDR3 protein is CASSPGRGGETQYF. The CDR3 DNA is TGCGCCAGCAGCCCTGGTCGGGGGGGAGAGACCCAGTACTTC.

The count of this clone is one. In DNA, the CDR3 is TGTGCCAGTAGTATTCCCCGGACAGGGGCTGCGAACACTGAAGCTTTCTTT. This encodes CASSIPRTGAANTEAFF. The chain has TRBV19 and TRBJ1-1; 9 bases are shared with TRBD1. Germline CDR1 LNHDA, CDR2 SQIVND (reference sequence). The CDR3 is made up of 17 amino acids. J lost 1 base, V lost 3 bases, and 9 bases had no gene match.

Only a few counts were recorded for this clone. This sequence joins TRBV9 and TRBJ2-2, with D perhaps TRBD1 (5 bases). The CDR3 length is 15 residues. Trimming pared 0 bases from V and 2 bases from J, leaving 8 bases between. Germline V CDR1 and CDR2: SGDLS, YYNGEE. The CDR3 DNA follows: TGTGCCAGCAGCGTAGCAGGGTCCAACACCGGGGAGCTGTTTTTT. This encodes CASSVAGSNTGELFF. Combining the CDR3 with reference TRBV9 and TRBJ2-2 gives the whole variable domain DSGVTQTPKHLITATGQRVTLRCSPRSGDLSVYWYQQSLDQGLQFLIQYYNGEERAKGNILERFSAQQFPDLHSELNLSSLELGDSALYFCASSVAGSNTGELFFGEGSRLTVL.

The rearrangement joins TRBV5-5 to TRBJ1-5; 9 bases match TRBD1. The junction had 3 bases not matched to a gene; V was cut back by 0 bases and J by 5 bases. This CDR3 region has 15 residues. The V gene's germline CDR1 is SGHKS and CDR2 YYEKEE (reference sequence). DNA of the CDR3: TGTGCCAGCAGCTTGGGGACAGGGGACCATCAGCCCCAGCATTTT. Its translation is CASSLGTGDHQPQHF.

The V gene is TRBV7-2, the J gene TRBJ1-1; no definite D call. The length of the CDR3 is 12 residues. The V end lost 1 base, the J end lost 4 bases, and 4 bases lay between the germline ends. From germline, CDR1 is SGHTA and CDR2 FQGNSA. The CDR3 DNA sequence: TGTGCCAGCAGCTTAGTCTCCACTGAAGCTTTCTTT. Protein sequence: CASSLVSTEAFF.

The chain joins TRBV19 to TRBJ1-3, with D possibly TRBD1 on 5 matching bases. Germline CDR1 and CDR2: LNHDA and SQIVND (reference sequence). The CDR3 is 14 amino acids. Trimming pared 11 bases from V and 0 bases from J, leaving 14 bases between. CDR3 sequence reads: CASQRGSSGNTIYF. Here the CDR3 DNA reads TGTGCCTCCCAAAGGGGTAGCTCTGGAAACACCATATATTTT.

The chain recombines TRBV20-1 with TRBJ2-4; the D gene is possibly TRBD1 (6 bases). Germline assignment: CDR1 DFQATT and CDR2 SNEGSKA (reference sequence). V dropped 3 bases and J dropped 1 base, with 10 bases sitting between them. The CDR3 consists of 14 residues. CDR3 sequence: CSASTGLAKNIQYF. CDR3 in DNA: TGCAGTGCTAGTACAGGGCTTGCCAAAAACATTCAGTACTTC.

CDR3 sequence: CASSGQGAGMGPEAFF. In DNA, the CDR3 is TGTGCCAGCTCTGGGCAGGGGGCAGGGATGGGCCCTGAAGCTTTCTTT. V gene TRBV28 combines with J gene TRBJ1-1; 8 bases are shared with TRBD1. V gave up 8 bases and J gave up 6 bases; unmatched junction bases: 17. Germline V CDR1 and CDR2: MDHEN, SYDVKM. This CDR3 spans 16 amino acids.

The chain employs TRBV27 and TRBJ2-2; 8 bases align to TRBD2. Trimming took 6 bases from V and 3 from J; bases not matched to a gene: 6. Per germline, CDR1 MNHEY and CDR2 SMNVEV (reference sequence). The CDR3 totals 15 residues. The CDR3 nucleotides read TGTGCCAGCAGGACGGGAGGGTCGGACACCGGGGAGCTGTTTTTT. It is translated as CASRTGGSDTGELFF.

V is TRBV28 and J is TRBJ1-1; 8 nucleotides align to TRBD1. The CDR3 has 17 residues. Germline CDR1 reads MDHEN; CDR2 reads SYDVKM. Trimming at V came to 5 bases and at J to 4 bases, leaving 15 bases not matched to a gene. DNA of the CDR3: TGTGCCAGCAGTCCACTCCAGGGGGCGAAGGGGCCCACTGAAGCTTTCTTT. Its translation: CASSPLQGAKGPTEAFF. Using reference TRBV28 and TRBJ1-1 for the parts outside the CDR3, the full variable domain is DVKVTQSSRYLVKRTGEKVFLECVQDMDHENMFWYRQDPGLGLRLIYFSYDVKMKEKGDIPEGYSVSREKKERFSLILESASTNQTSMYLCASSPLQGAKGPTEAFFGQGTRLTVV.

The V and J genes are TRBV7-2 and TRBJ2-5; TRBD2 matches 10 bases. J was trimmed by 4 bases and V by 11 bases; bases with no gene match: 13. This CDR3 spans 15 amino acids. Germline-derived CDR1 and CDR2 are SGHTA and FQGNSA. CDR3 sequence: CASRGASGSTETQYF. For the CDR3, the DNA is TGTGCCTCCCGGGGGGCTAGCGGGAGTACAGAGACCCAGTACTTC.

The rearrangement uses TRBV25-1 and TRBJ1-6; TRBD1 matches 7 bases. Trimming at V came to 6 bases and at J to 6 bases, leaving 11 bases not matched to a gene. The germline CDR1 and CDR2 sequences are MGHDK and SYGVNS. This CDR3 has 16 residues. CDR3 bases: TGTGCCAGCAGAGATGATAGGGGGCTGAGTAATTCACCCCTCCACTTT. It encodes CASRDDRGLSNSPLHF.

This rearrangement joins TRBV19 to TRBJ1-2, with TRBD1 matching 9 bases. The length of the CDR3 is 15 residues. V trimming: 4 bases; J trimming: 8 bases; junction bases outside the gene matches: 11. Germline lookup yields CDR1 LNHDA and CDR2 SQIVND (reference sequence). In DNA, the CDR3 is TGTGCCAGTAGTAGCCCCCCGGGACAGGGTTCCGGCTACACCTTC. Its translation is CASSSPPGQGSGYTF.

V gene TRBV6-6 combines with J gene TRBJ1-2, with D perhaps TRBD1 (6 bases). Germline CDR1 and CDR2: MNHNY and SVGAGI (reference sequence). V lost 6 bases, J lost 4 bases, and 12 bases lay in between. The CDR3 is made up of 13 amino acids. The CDR3 reads CASRLGQPYGYTF. CDR3 DNA sequence: TGTGCCAGCAGGCTTGGACAGCCCTATGGCTACACCTTC.

The chain combines TRBV7-2 with TRBJ2-3; 11 bases fit TRBD2. With 5 bases clipped from V and 2 bases from J, the junction kept 9 bases outside the gene matches. This CDR3 is 17 amino acids long. Germline V gene lookup returns CDR1 SGHTA and CDR2 FQGNSA. For the CDR3, the DNA is TGTGCCAGCAGCCGCAAACTAGCGGGGGCCTTCACAGATACGCAGTATTTT. This codes for CASSRKLAGAFTDTQYF. The full variable domain, in which reference TRBV7-2 and TRBJ2-3 provide the parts outside the CDR3, is GAGVSQSPSNKVTEKGKDVELRCDPISGHTALYWYRQSLGQGLEFLIYFQGNSAPDKSGLPSDRFSAERTGGSVSTLTIQRTQQEDSAVYLCASSRKLAGAFTDTQYFGPGTRLTVL.